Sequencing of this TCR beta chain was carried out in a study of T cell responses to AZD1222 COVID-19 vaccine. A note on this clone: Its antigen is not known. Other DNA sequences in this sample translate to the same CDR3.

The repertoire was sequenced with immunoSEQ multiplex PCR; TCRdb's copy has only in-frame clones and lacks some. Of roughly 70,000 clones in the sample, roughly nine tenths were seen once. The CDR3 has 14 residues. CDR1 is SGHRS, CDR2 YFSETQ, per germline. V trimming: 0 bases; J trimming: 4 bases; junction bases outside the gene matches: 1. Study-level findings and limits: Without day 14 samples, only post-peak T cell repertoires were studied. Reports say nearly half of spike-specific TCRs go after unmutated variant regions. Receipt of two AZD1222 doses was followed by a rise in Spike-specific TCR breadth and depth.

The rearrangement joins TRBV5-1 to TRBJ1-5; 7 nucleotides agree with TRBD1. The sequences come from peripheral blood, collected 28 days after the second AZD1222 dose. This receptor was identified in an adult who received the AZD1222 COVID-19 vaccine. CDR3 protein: CASSLGDRNQPQHF. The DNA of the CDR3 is TGCGCCAGCAGCTTGGGGGACAGAAATCAGCCCCAGCATTTT.